This T cell receptor (beta chain) was captured by sequencing in a study of blood T cells in healthy people across ages. Germline V CDR1 and CDR2: MNHEY, SVGEGT. The CDR3 loop spans 14 amino acids. V dropped 0 bases and J dropped 6 bases, with 9 bases sitting between them. Each donor's blood draw was approximately 10 milliliters of peripheral blood. A second PCR of roughly 7 to 11 cycles used a sample-barcoded 5' primer and a J-beta primer mix. Via MiXCR, TCRdb re-called the 5' RACE reads, giving one row per CDR3 protein. The top ten hold over 3.5% of the sample, which has some 1.5 million distinct CDR3 sequences, approximately 43% seen once.

The TCR was taken from a woman aged 18-30 years in good health. The rearrangement uses TRBV6-2 or TRBV6-3 and TRBJ1-5; a possible D gene is TRBD1 (6 bases). Material: blood. The CDR3 coding sequence is TGTGCCAGCAGTTACTCGCAGGGGCTTCAGCCCCAGCATTTT. Its translation: CASSYSQGLQPQHF.